This T cell receptor (beta chain) was sequenced during a study of blood T cell repertoires in COVID-19. Study in general: The United States, Italy and Spain provided the acute and convalescent COVID-19 samples. In each case, the material was cDNA or gDNA derived from T cells, B-cell-depleted T cells, or PBMCs.

The trim removed 2 bases at V and 9 bases at J, leaving 7 bases unmatched. CDR1 is MNHEY and CDR2 is SVGAGI in the germline V gene. The CDR3 sequence is 15 residues long. Original analysis: Nucleated cell number was recorded as an estimate derived from reference gene primer amplification. Some clones are missing from TCRdb's copy, which holds only in-frame ones; the method was immunoSEQ multiplex PCR. V and J calls and clone size are given by that table; D and trimming were obtained from the DNA. Counted here are roughly 200,000 clones, 84% occurring once; the ten biggest clones make up approximately 4.7%.

The sequencing input was peripheral blood. The clonotype comes from a man over 45 with active or convalescent COVID-19. The gene calls are TRBV6-5 and TRBJ1-6; 7 positions match TRBD1. The CDR3 is CASSYHRQGLSPLHF. CDR3 DNA: TGTGCCAGCAGTTACCACCGACAGGGACTTTCACCCCTCCACTTT.